Given below is one T cell receptor beta chain in context. Libraries were prepared by immunoSEQ multiplex PCR; TCRdb keeps only in-frame clonotypes and omits some of them. Of roughly 280,000 clones listed, about 87% are singletons. The germline V and J ends were trimmed by 4 bases and 6 bases, with 15 bases remaining between them. The length of the CDR3 is 14 residues. From germline, CDR1 is LNHDA and CDR2 SQIVND (reference sequence). The sample originates from a study of blood T cell repertoires in COVID-19. The sample consisted of PBMCs or T cells enriched from blood (not recorded which). The chain joins TRBV19 to TRBJ1-2; a weak D match, TRBD1 (5 bases). This TCR derives from a woman aged 50 to 60 who had recovered from COVID-19. Here the CDR3 reads CASSRQILQDGYTF. CDR3 DNA: TGTGCCAGTAGTAGACAGATCCTACAGGATGGCTACACCTTC.